The 32 T cell receptor beta chains listed next were all sequenced from one sample in a study of blood T cells in healthy people across ages. Primed by a sample-barcoded 5' primer and a J-beta primer mix, a second PCR proceeded for about 6 to 12 cycles. TCRdb re-called the 5' RACE reads with MiXCR, one entry per CDR3 protein. The sample records 760,000 or so distinct CDR3 sequences, 20% to 25% being singletons. This same sample was also part of a study on T cells of mothers and their children.

Sequenced: blood. Every receptor here comes from a boy younger than 18 in good health.

The chain is built from TRBV6-5 and TRBJ2-3; 10 nucleotides line up with TRBD2. With V trimmed by 6 bases and J by 0 bases, 6 bases remained unmatched. CDR3 length: 16 amino acids. Germline assignment: CDR1 MNHEY and CDR2 SVGAGI. CDR3 loop: CASRASGGRSTDTQYF. CDR3 in DNA: TGTGCCAGCAGGGCTAGCGGGGGCCGTAGCACAGATACGCAGTATTTT.

The sample holds a few counts of this clonotype. This chain links TRBV5-8 with TRBJ2-4, with 7 bases lining up with TRBD1. This CDR3 is 15 amino acids long. The germline gives CDR1 SGHTS, CDR2 YDEGEE. Trimming at V came to 5 bases and at J to 3 bases, leaving 8 bases not matched to a gene. The CDR3 DNA is TGTGCCAGCAGAAACAGGGGTATAGGCAAAAACATTCAGTACTTC. Translating it yields CASRNRGIGKNIQYF. Drawing the rest from reference TRBV5-8 and TRBJ2-4, the complete variable domain is EAGVTQSPTHLIKTRGQQATLRCSPISGHTSVYWYQQALGLGLQFLLWYDEGEERNRGNFPPRFSGRQFPNYSSELNVNALELEDSALYLCASRNRGIGKNIQYFGAGTRLSVL.

The rearrangement links TRBV7-8 to TRBJ2-7; D possibly corresponds to TRBD1 (6 bases). The CDR3 totals 15 residues. V lost 8 bases, J lost 7 bases, and 24 bases lay in between. The V gene's germline CDR1 is SGHVS and CDR2 FQNEAQ. The CDR3 loop reads CASLMGAGRIGEQYF. CDR3 coding DNA: TGTGCCAGCCTCATGGGGGCAGGACGAATAGGGGAGCAGTACTTC.

The V call is TRBV5-6, the J call TRBJ2-7; 9 bases map to TRBD2. This CDR3 comprises 16 residues. From germline, CDR1 is SGHDT and CDR2 YYEEEE. V shed 0 bases, J shed 2 bases, and the junction held 6 bases outside the gene matches. CDR3 protein: CASSLVTSGEPYEQYF. Here the CDR3 DNA reads TGTGCCAGCAGCTTGGTGACTAGCGGCGAACCCTACGAGCAGTACTTC.

The gene calls are TRBV2 and TRBJ2-7; D unresolved. The CDR3 is made up of 13 amino acids. V lost 10 bases to trimming and J lost 1 base, with 14 bases between them. Germline V gene lookup returns CDR1 SNHLY and CDR2 FYNNEI. CDR3 DNA sequence: TGTGCCACGACCCGTCCGTTATCCTACGAGCAGTACTTC. Protein sequence: CATTRPLSYEQYF.

The table lists this clonotype with a few counts. V usage is TRBV6-5 and J usage is TRBJ1-6; TRBD1 is a possible D gene (6 bases). Germline CDR1 reads MNHEY; CDR2 reads SVGAGI. Trimming left V 0 bases short and J 7 bases short, with 13 bases between. This CDR3 is 16 amino acids long. The DNA for the CDR3 is TGTGCCAGCAGTTACTCGATGGCGAGGGGGAATTCACCCCTCCACTTT. Protein sequence: CASSYSMARGNSPLHF.

The chain recombines TRBV4-2 with TRBJ2-5; D possibly matches TRBD1 or TRBD2 (6 bases each). This CDR3 is 14 amino acids long. Trimming removed 0 bases from V and 5 bases from J, with 10 bases in between. CDR1 and CDR2 (germline): LGHNA, YNFKEQ. The CDR3 is CASSQDSGAETQYF. The CDR3 nucleotides are TGTGCCAGCAGCCAAGATTCGGGGGCGGAGACCCAGTACTTC.

This clonotype has a handful of counts. This rearrangement joins TRBV14 to TRBJ2-1; D gene uncertain. Germline V gene lookup returns CDR1 SGHDN and CDR2 FVKESK. The CDR3 loop spans 14 amino acids. V was trimmed by 1 base and J by 3 bases, leaving 7 bases between them. CDR3 sequence (DNA): TGTGCCAGCAGCCAAGTTGGGATCTACAATGAGCAGTTCTTC. Translating it yields CASSQVGIYNEQFF. The variable domain in full, with the rest retrieved from reference TRBV14 and TRBJ2-1, is EAGVTQFPSHSVIEKGQTVTLRCDPISGHDNLYWYRRVMGKEIKFLLHFVKESKQDESGMPNNRFLAERTGGTYSTLKVQPAELEDSGVYFCASSQVGIYNEQFFGPGTRLTVL.

This clonotype was found a few times. The CDR3 reads CSVGRTGGVGDEQYF. The CDR3 region has the DNA TGCAGCGTTGGTAGGACAGGAGGGGTTGGGGACGAGCAGTACTTC. The V and J genes are TRBV29-1 and TRBJ2-7; tentatively, D is TRBD1 (7 bases). The V gene's germline CDR1 is SQVTM and CDR2 ANQGSEA. This CDR3 is 15 amino acids long. V was shortened by 4 bases and J by 5 bases, with 21 bases between the two germline ends.

The chain links TRBV29-1 to TRBJ1-1; D not resolved. V was cut by 6 bases and J by 4 bases, with 18 bases left in between. CDR3 length: 14 residues. CDR1 SQVTM and CDR2 ANQGSEA come from the germline V gene. The CDR3: CSVQLRGRVTEAFF. In nucleotides, the CDR3 is TGCAGCGTCCAGCTTCGAGGGAGAGTCACTGAAGCTTTCTTT.

The V call is TRBV20-1, the J call TRBJ2-1, with 7 bases aligning to TRBD2. The CDR3 sequence is 15 residues long. The V and J ends lost 6 bases and 6 bases, in that order; junction bases with no gene match: 14. Per the germline V gene, CDR1 is DFQATT and CDR2 is SNEGSKA (reference sequence). CDR3 amino acids: CSADAGEGSINEQFF. CDR3 sequence (DNA): TGCAGTGCAGACGCGGGAGAGGGATCGATCAATGAGCAGTTCTTC.

The J gene is TRBJ1-6, the V gene TRBV10-3, with D tentatively TRBD1 (5 bases). The ends were cut back, 9 bases at V and 5 bases at J, with 14 bases in the middle. There are 14 residues in the CDR3. CDR1 is ENHRY and CDR2 is SYGVKD in the germline V gene. The CDR3 nucleotides are TGTGCCATTCGTGGCAGGGATAATAATTCACCCCTCCACTTT. This encodes CAIRGRDNNSPLHF.

Only a few counts were recorded for this clonotype. The chain joins TRBV4-1 to TRBJ2-1; 8 bases line up with TRBD2. Germline CDR1 reads MGHRA; CDR2 reads YSYEKL. CDR3 length equals 14 residues. Trimming took 0 bases from V and 8 from J; bases not matched to a gene: 3. CDR3 amino acids: CASSQELAGHEQFF. The CDR3 DNA is TGCGCCAGCAGCCAAGAATTAGCGGGACATGAGCAGTTCTTC.

This clonotype was counted only a few times. The chain links TRBV7-9 to TRBJ2-1; unclear D gene. The CDR3 has 13 residues. Germline V gene data show CDR1 as SEHNR and CDR2 as FQNEAQ (reference sequence). The V gene lost 6 bases and the J gene lost 7 bases, with 13 bases spanning the gap. The CDR3 region is CASRPSAANEQFF. The CDR3 DNA is TGTGCCAGCAGGCCATCGGCAGCGAATGAGCAGTTCTTC. The full variable domain, with the rest looked up from reference TRBV7-9 and TRBJ2-1, is DTGVSQNPRHKITKRGQNVTFRCDPISEHNRLYWYRQTLGQGPEFLTYFQNEAQLEKSRLLSDRFSAERPKGSFSTLEIQRTEQGDSAMYLCASRPSAANEQFFGPGTRLTVL.

A few counts support this clonotype. The chain recombines TRBV5-5 with TRBJ1-1; D gene ambiguous. The CDR3 consists of 12 residues. The V gene's germline CDR1 is SGHKS and CDR2 YYEKEE (reference sequence). V lost 6 bases and J lost 5, with 11 bases in between. The CDR3 loop is CASTAQGTEAFF. CDR3 DNA: TGTGCCAGCACCGCTCAAGGAACTGAAGCTTTCTTT.

In its sample, this clonotype was seen once. CDR3 sequence (DNA): TGCAGTGCGAAACGGACCGAATACTCTGGGGCCAACGTCCTGACTTTC. This encodes CSAKRTEYSGANVLTF. The chain carries TRBV20-1 and TRBJ2-6; no definite D call. The V gene's germline CDR1 is DFQATT and CDR2 SNEGSKA (reference sequence). This CDR3 region has 16 residues. Trimming took off 6 bases at V and 0 bases at J, with 15 bases between the two ends.

This clonotype was recorded many times. The V call is TRBV5-1, the J call TRBJ1-6; D call uncertain. The CDR3 is 14 residues long. From germline, CDR1 is SGHRS and CDR2 YFSETQ. V was cut by 4 bases and J by 5 bases, with 10 bases left in between. The CDR3 region is CASSGVEDNSPLHF. Written as DNA, the CDR3 is TGCGCCAGCAGCGGAGTAGAGGATAATTCACCCCTCCACTTT. The complete variable domain, with remaining parts taken from reference TRBV5-1 and TRBJ1-6, reads KAGVTQTPRYLIKTRGQQVTLSCSPISGHRSVSWYQQTPGQGLQFLFEYFSETQRNKGNFPGRFSGRQFSNSRSEMNVSTLELGDSALYLCASSGVEDNSPLHFGNGTRLTVT.

This clonotype was detected a few times. The rearrangement uses TRBV5-1 and TRBJ2-6; 9 positions agree with TRBD2. Per the germline V gene, CDR1 is SGHRS and CDR2 is YFSETQ. The CDR3 consists of 20 residues. Trimming took 4 bases from V and 4 from J; bases not matched to a gene: 18. Written as DNA, the CDR3 is TGCGCCAGCAGCAACCTGTTAGCGGGAGCAATTGTCCACGGGGCCAACGTCCTGACTTTC. This encodes CASSNLLAGAIVHGANVLTF.

The chain carries TRBV5-6 and TRBJ1-2, with no clear D. Trimming left V 2 bases short and J 4 bases short, with 6 bases between. The germline V gene has CDR1 SGHDT and CDR2 YYEEEE. The CDR3 is 12 residues long. This CDR3 reads CASSFTSYGYTF. The CDR3 DNA reads TGTGCCAGCAGCTTTACGAGCTATGGCTACACCTTC.

This chain connects TRBV3-1 to TRBJ2-4, with unresolved D. Germline V gene data show CDR1 as LGHDT and CDR2 as YNNKEL (reference sequence). The CDR3 has 13 amino acids. The V end lost 0 bases, the J end lost 12 bases, and 12 bases lay between the germline ends. The CDR3 nucleotides read TGTGCCAGCAGCCAAGACACCCTGGGAAATCAGTACTTC. Protein sequence: CASSQDTLGNQYF.

This clonotype was detected a few times. The rearrangement uses TRBV5-5 and TRBJ2-2, with unresolved D. The CDR3 consists of 14 residues. Germline V CDR1 and CDR2: SGHKS, YYEKEE (reference sequence). Between the trimmed V and J ends, which lost 2 bases and 4 bases, there was a span of 9 bases. The CDR3 DNA follows: TGTGCCAGCAGCTTCCAATGGGGCACCGGGGAGCTGTTTTTT. This gives the protein CASSFQWGTGELFF.

This clonotype was counted ten times or more. The CDR3 reads CASSQKETQYF. The DNA of the CDR3 is TGTGCCAGCAGCCAAAAAGAGACCCAGTACTTC. This chain joins TRBV7-2 and TRBJ2-5; no definite D call. The CDR3 is 11 amino acids. Germline CDR1 SGHTA, CDR2 FQGNSA. Trimming took off 5 bases at V and 3 bases at J, with 4 bases between the two ends.

The rearrangement joins TRBV11-2 to TRBJ2-5; D gene ambiguous. Trimming stripped 6 bases from V and 2 bases from J, with 10 bases between. Germline V CDR1 and CDR2: SGHAT, FQNNGV. This CDR3 has 13 residues. DNA for the CDR3: TGTGCCAGCAGGACACAGTGGCAAGAGACCCAGTACTTC. As protein: CASRTQWQETQYF.

This chain joins TRBV6-2 or TRBV6-3 and TRBJ2-5; 7 positions agree with TRBD1. The last part of the DNA fits TRBJ2-1 better; the J call may be wrong. The CDR3 contains 17 residues. The V gene's germline CDR1 is MNHEY and CDR2 SVGEGT. In DNA form, the CDR3 reads TGTGCCAGCAGTTACTCCTGGACAGGTGGGAATTACAATGAGCAGTTCTTC. Its protein product is CASSYSWTGGNYNEQFF.

The rearrangement uses TRBV12-5 and TRBJ2-5; TRBD1 agrees at 9 bases. The end of the DNA is better explained by TRBJ2-7, so the J call may be wrong. This CDR3 comprises 14 residues. Germline values: CDR1 LGHNT, CDR2 FRNRAP. CDR3 residues: CASGRTGASYEQYF. In DNA form, the CDR3 reads TGTGCTAGTGGCCGGACAGGGGCCTCCTACGAGCAGTACTTC.

This sequence joins TRBV20-1 and TRBJ2-3; tentative D call: TRBD2 (6 bases). Germline assignment: CDR1 DFQATT and CDR2 SNEGSKA (reference sequence). The CDR3 length is 15 residues. Trimming pared 0 bases from V and 7 bases from J, leaving 17 bases between. In nucleotides, the CDR3 is TGCAGTGCTAGAGATGACGGGAGAGGGGAGTATACGCAGTATTTT. Protein: CSARDDGRGEYTQYF.

This clonotype was picked up a small number of times. The chain combines TRBV12-3 or TRBV12-4 with TRBJ2-1, with 8 bases that match TRBD1. The J call may not be correct, given that the DNA end is closer to TRBJ2-7. The CDR3 loop spans 13 amino acids. The CDR3 DNA reads TGTGCCAGCGGTCCGGGACAGGCCTACGAGCAGTACTTC. Translation gives CASGPGQAYEQYF.

The chain is built from TRBV18 and TRBJ2-3; TRBD1 agrees at 8 bases. V lost 4 bases, J lost 5 bases, and 5 bases stayed unmatched. This CDR3 contains 14 residues. From germline, CDR1 is KGHSH and CDR2 LQKENI. For the CDR3, the DNA is TGTGCCAGCTCACGAGAAACAGGGGGAGATACGCAGTATTTT. Amino acids: CASSRETGGDTQYF.

The rearrangement uses TRBV5-6 and TRBJ2-1; 11 bases map to TRBD1. From germline, CDR1 is SGHDT and CDR2 YYEEEE. The trim removed 4 bases at V and 7 bases at J, leaving 7 bases unmatched. This CDR3 region has 15 residues. Written as DNA, the CDR3 is TGTGCCAGCAGCCCCGGACAGGGGGCGCGGAATGAGCAGTTCTTC. Its protein product is CASSPGQGARNEQFF.

This clonotype was seen more than once but under ten times. The chain employs TRBV12-3 or TRBV12-4 and TRBJ2-5; D not resolved. The J call may be in error: the DNA end matches TRBJ2-1 better. The CDR3 has 13 amino acids. Here the CDR3 DNA reads TGTGCCAGCAGTTTTTTGCGTGGTAATGAGCAGTTCTTC. This sequence encodes CASSFLRGNEQFF.

V and J are TRBV20-1 and TRBJ2-7; D unresolved. V lost 0 bases and J 0 bases, leaving 12 bases between the germline ends. The CDR3 has 15 amino acids. Germline CDR1 reads DFQATT; CDR2 reads SNEGSKA (reference sequence). CDR3 residues: CSARDSQQSSYEQYF. In DNA form, the CDR3 reads TGCAGTGCTAGAGATTCCCAGCAAAGCTCCTACGAGCAGTACTTC.

The chain is built from TRBV5-1 and TRBJ1-1, with D unclear. V gave up 2 bases and J gave up 1 base, with 9 bases separating them. CDR1 is SGHRS and CDR2 is YFSETQ in the germline V gene. The CDR3 is 14 residues long. The CDR3 bases are TGCGCCAGCAGCTTAGGGCAGGAGAACACTGAAGCTTTCTTT. Translating it yields CASSLGQENTEAFF.